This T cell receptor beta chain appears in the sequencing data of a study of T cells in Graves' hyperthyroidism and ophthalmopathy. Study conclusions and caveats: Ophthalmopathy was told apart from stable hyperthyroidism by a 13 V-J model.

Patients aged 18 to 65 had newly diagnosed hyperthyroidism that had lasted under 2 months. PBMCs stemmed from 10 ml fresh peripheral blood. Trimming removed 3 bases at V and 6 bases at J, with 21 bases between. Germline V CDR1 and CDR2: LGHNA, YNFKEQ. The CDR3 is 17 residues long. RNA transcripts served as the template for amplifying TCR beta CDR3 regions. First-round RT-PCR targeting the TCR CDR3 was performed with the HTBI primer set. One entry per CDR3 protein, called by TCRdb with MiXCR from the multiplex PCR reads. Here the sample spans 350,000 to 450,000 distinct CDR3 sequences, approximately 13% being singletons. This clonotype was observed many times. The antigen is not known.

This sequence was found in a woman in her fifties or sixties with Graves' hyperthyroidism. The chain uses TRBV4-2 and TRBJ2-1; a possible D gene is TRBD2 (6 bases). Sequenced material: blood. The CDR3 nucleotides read TGTGCCAGCAGCCAGAGCATTGGGACGGGAGCACTCAATGAGCAGTTCTTC. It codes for CASSQSIGTGALNEQFF.